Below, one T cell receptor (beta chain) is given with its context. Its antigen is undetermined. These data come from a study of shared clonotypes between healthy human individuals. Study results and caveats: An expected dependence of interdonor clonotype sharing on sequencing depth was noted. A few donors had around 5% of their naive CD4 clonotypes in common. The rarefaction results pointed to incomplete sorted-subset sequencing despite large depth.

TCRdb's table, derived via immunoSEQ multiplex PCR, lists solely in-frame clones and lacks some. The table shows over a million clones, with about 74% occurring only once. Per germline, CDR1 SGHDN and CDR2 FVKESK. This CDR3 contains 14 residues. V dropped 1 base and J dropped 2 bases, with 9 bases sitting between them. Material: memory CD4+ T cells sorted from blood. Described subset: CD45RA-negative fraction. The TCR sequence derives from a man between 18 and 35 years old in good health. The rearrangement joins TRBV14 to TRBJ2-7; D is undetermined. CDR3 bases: TGTGCCAGCAGCCAAGGGACGTTAACCTACGAGCAGTACTTC. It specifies CASSQGTLTYEQYF.